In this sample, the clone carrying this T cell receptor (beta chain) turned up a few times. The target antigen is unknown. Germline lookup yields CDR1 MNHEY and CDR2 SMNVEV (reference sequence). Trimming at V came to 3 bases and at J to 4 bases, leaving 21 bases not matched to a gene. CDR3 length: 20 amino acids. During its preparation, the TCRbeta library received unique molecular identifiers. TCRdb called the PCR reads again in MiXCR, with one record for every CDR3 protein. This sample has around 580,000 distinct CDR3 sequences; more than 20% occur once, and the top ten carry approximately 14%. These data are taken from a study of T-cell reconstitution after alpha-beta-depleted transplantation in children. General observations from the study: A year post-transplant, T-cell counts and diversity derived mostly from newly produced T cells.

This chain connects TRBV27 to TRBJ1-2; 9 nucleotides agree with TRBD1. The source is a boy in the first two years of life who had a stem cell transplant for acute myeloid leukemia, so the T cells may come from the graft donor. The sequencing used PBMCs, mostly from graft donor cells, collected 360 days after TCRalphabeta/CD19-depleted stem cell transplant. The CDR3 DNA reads TGTGCCAGCAGTTTGATTGCCACTCCGGGACAGGGAAGGTCGGTCTATGGCTACACCTTC. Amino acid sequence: CASSLIATPGQGRSVYGYTF.